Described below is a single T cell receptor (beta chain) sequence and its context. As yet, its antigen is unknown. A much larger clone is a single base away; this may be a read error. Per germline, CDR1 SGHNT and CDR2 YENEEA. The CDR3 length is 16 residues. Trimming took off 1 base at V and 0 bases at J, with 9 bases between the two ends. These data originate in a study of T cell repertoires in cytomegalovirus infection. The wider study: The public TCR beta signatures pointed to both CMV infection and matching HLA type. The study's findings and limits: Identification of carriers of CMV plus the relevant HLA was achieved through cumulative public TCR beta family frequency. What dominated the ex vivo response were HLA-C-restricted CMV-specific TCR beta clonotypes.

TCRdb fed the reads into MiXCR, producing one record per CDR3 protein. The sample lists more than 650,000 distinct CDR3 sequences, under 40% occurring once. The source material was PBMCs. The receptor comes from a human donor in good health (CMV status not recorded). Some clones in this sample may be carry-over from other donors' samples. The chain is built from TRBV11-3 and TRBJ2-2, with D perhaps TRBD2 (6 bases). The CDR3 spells CASSLGLVANTGELFF. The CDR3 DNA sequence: TGTGCCAGCAGCTTAGGACTAGTCGCGAACACCGGGGAGCTGTTTTTT.